This entry lists 9 T cell receptor beta chains sequenced from one sample in a study of post-analysis software for immune sequencing data. Antigen specificity for these receptors is unknown. The study's findings and limits: The study found TRBV5-6, TRBV5-1 and TRBV20-1 among 5 or 6 TRBV segments more frequent in patients than controls.

The TCR beta cDNA libraries carried unique molecular identifiers. One entry per CDR3 protein results from TCRdb running MiXCR on the PCR reads. The repertoire holds 700,000 to 900,000 distinct CDR3 sequences, with just over 45% as singletons. The sequencing input was blood. These receptors were taken from a girl between 10 and 17 years old with multiple sclerosis.

The V call is TRBV29-1, the J call TRBJ2-5; no firm D call. Germline V gene data show CDR1 as SQVTM and CDR2 as ANQGSEA. With 5 bases removed from V and 4 bases from J, the gap between germline ends came to 5 bases. The CDR3 is made up of 10 amino acids. The CDR3 nucleotides are TGCAGCGTTTTGTTAGAGACCCAGTACTTC. This codes for CSVLLETQYF.

The gene calls are TRBV7-6 and TRBJ2-3, with TRBD2 matching over 7 bases. There are 16 residues in the CDR3. The V segment lost 3 bases and the J segment 0 bases; nucleotides outside the gene matches: 6. Germline V gene lookup returns CDR1 SGHVS and CDR2 FNYEAQ. CDR3 sequence: CASSLTSKPSTDTQYF. The CDR3 bases are TGTGCCAGCAGCTTGACTAGCAAACCTAGCACAGATACGCAGTATTTT.

V is TRBV7-2 and J is TRBJ2-3; 7 bases are shared with TRBD1. After removal of 4 bases from V and 1 base from J, the junction contained 5 bases not matched to a gene. Germline lookup yields CDR1 SGHTA and CDR2 FQGNSA. The CDR3 spans 15 residues. The CDR3 here is CASSYTGARTDTQYF. The DNA for the CDR3 is TGTGCCAGCAGCTACACAGGGGCCCGCACAGATACGCAGTATTTT.

V usage is TRBV25-1 and J usage is TRBJ1-2, with 8 positions matching TRBD1. CDR1 is MGHDK and CDR2 is SYGVNS in the germline V gene. V lost 2 bases and J lost 4; bases outside the gene matches: 3. The CDR3 length is 14 residues. As DNA, the CDR3 is TGTGCCAGCAGTGAACCCCAGGGGGCCTATGGCTACACCTTC. It yields the protein CASSEPQGAYGYTF.

The chain couples TRBV7-2 to TRBJ1-6, with D perhaps matching TRBD1 (6 bases). The CDR3 is 16 residues long. Trimming pared 5 bases from V and 7 bases from J, leaving 18 bases between. Germline lookup yields CDR1 SGHTA and CDR2 FQGNSA. The CDR3 DNA reads TGTGCCAGCAGCGGGGGCGGGGGCAGTGGCAATTCACCCCTCCACTTT. Amino acids: CASSGGGGSGNSPLHF.

The J gene is TRBJ2-5, the V gene TRBV13; either TRBD1 or TRBD2 may supply D (5 bases each). CDR1 PRHDT and CDR2 FYEKMQ come from the germline V gene (reference sequence). Between the trimmed V and J ends, which lost 1 base and 5 bases, there was a span of 17 bases. The CDR3 is made up of 16 amino acids. The CDR3 nucleotides read TGTGCCAGCAGCTTAGATCGGGATGGGGCGCGGGAGACCCAGTACTTC. Translating gives CASSLDRDGARETQYF.

V is TRBV9 and J is TRBJ2-1, with D uncertain. Germline CDR1 is SGDLS and CDR2 is YYNGEE. The ends were cut back, 3 bases at V and 2 bases at J, with 12 bases in the middle. This CDR3 spans 15 amino acids. CDR3 bases: TGTGCCAGCAGCGAGACCCATACAGCCTACAATGAGCAGTTCTTC. Its translation is CASSETHTAYNEQFF.

The chain joins TRBV29-1 to TRBJ2-7; 9 nucleotides line up with TRBD1. V trimming: 4 bases; J trimming: 3 bases; junction bases outside the gene matches: 7. The CDR3 spans 14 residues. Germline V CDR1 and CDR2: SQVTM, ANQGSEA. The CDR3 here is CSVGGTGSLYEQYF. CDR3 coding DNA: TGCAGCGTTGGGGGGACAGGGTCTCTCTACGAGCAGTACTTC.

V and J are TRBV9 and TRBJ1-2, with 7 bases that match TRBD1. CDR1 is SGDLS, CDR2 YYNGEE, per germline. The CDR3 totals 14 residues. J lost 10 bases, V lost 0 bases, and 9 bases had no gene match. The CDR3 loop reads CASSVGGSTGYYTF. The CDR3 DNA follows: TGTGCCAGCAGCGTAGGGGGGTCGACAGGGTACTACACCTTC.